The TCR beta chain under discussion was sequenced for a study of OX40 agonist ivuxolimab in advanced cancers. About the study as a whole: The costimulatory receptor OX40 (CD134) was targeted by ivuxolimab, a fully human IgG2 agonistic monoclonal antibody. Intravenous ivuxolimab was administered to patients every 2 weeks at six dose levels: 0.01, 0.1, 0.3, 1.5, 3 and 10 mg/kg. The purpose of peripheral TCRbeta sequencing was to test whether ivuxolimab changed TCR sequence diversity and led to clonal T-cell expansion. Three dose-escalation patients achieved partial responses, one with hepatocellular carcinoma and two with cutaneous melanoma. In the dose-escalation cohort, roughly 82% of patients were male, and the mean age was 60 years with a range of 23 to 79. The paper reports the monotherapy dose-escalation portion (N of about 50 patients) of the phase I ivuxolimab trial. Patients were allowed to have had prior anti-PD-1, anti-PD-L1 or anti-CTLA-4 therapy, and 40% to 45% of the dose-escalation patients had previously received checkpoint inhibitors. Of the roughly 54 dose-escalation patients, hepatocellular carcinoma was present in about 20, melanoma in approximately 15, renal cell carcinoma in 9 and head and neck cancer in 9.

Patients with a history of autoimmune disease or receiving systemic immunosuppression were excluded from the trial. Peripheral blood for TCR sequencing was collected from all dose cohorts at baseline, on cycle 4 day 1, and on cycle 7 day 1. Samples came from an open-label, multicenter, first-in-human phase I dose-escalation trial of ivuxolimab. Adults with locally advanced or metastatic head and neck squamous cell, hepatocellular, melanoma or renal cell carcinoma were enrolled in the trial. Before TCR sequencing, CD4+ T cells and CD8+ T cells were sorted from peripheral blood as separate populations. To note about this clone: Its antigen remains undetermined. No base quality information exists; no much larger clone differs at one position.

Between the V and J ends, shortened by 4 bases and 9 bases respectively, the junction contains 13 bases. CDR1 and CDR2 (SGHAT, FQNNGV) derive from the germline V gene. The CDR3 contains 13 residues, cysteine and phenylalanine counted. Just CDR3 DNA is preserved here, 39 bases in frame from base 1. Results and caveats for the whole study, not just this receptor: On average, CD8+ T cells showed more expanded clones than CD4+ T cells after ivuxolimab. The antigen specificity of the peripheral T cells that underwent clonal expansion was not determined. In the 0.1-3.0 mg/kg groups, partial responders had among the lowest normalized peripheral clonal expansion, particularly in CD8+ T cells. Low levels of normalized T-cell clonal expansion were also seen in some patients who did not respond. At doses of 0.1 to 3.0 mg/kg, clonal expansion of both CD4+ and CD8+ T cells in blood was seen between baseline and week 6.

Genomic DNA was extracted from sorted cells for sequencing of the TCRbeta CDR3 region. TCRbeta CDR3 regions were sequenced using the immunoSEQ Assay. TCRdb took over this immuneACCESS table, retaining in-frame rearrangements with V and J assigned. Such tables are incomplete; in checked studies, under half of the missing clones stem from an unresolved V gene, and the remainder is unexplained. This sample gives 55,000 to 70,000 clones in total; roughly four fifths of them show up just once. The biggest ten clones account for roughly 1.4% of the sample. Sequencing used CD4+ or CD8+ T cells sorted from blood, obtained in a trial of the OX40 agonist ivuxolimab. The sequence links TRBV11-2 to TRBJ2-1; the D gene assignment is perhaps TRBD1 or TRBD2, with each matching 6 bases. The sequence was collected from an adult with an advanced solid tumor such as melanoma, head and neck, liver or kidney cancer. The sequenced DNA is TGTGCCAGCAGCTCCCGGAGGGGGAGTGAGCAGTTCTTC. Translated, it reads CASSSRRGSEQFF.